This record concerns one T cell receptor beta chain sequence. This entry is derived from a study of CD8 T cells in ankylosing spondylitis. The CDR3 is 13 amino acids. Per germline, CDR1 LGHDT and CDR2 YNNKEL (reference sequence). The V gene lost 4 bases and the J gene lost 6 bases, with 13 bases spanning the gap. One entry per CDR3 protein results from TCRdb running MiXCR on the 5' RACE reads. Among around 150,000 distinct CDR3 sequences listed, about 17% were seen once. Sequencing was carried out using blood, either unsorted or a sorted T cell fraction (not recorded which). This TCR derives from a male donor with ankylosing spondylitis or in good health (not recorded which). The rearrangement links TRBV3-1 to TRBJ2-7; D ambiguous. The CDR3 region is CASSLQTRSEQYF. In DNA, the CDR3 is TGTGCCAGCAGCCTGCAGACCCGTTCCGAGCAGTACTTC.